This is a list of T cell receptor beta chains from one sample in a study of cytomegalovirus exposure and HLA in healthy donors. Data came from immunoSEQ multiplex PCR; TCRdb stores just in-frame clones and leaves some out. The profile covers 110,000 to 150,000 clones, with almost 80% appearing a single time and more than 0.95% taken by the ten largest. The sequencing sample was made of PBMCs. The receptor source for this set is a man younger than 30 in good health and CMV-seronegative. Both conserved end residues are part of each CDR3. The D gene is left open where the match is weak. Expanded clones are given a class, and other clones once, few, many or no size at all.

d_call: TRBD1; j_call: TRBJ2-7; v_call: TRBV10-3; cdr3_length: 14; clone_size: -; cdr3_aa: CAISEPTGNGEQYF; cdr3_nt: TGTGCCATCAGTGAGCCGACAGGGAACGGCGAGCAGTACTTC
d_call: TRBD1; j_call: TRBJ1-2; v_call: TRBV2; cdr3_length: 14; clone_size: -; cdr3_aa: CASRGTGINYGYTF; cdr3_nt: TGTGCCAGCAGGGGGACAGGAATTAACTATGGCTACACCTTC
d_call: -; j_call: TRBJ1-1; v_call: TRBV7-6; cdr3_length: 12; clone_size: few; cdr3_aa: CASRGVSTEAFF; cdr3_nt: TGTGCCAGCAGAGGGGTGAGCACTGAAGCTTTCTTT
d_call: -; j_call: TRBJ1-1; v_call: TRBV5-1; cdr3_length: 15; clone_size: -; cdr3_aa: CASSEQGLTDTEAFF; cdr3_nt: TGCGCCAGCAGCGAACAGGGTTTAACGGACACTGAAGCTTTCTTT
d_call: TRBD1; j_call: TRBJ1-3; v_call: TRBV6-5; cdr3_length: 13; clone_size: -; cdr3_aa: CASSGTAGNTIYF; cdr3_nt: TGTGCCAGCAGCGGGACAGCTGGAAACACCATATATTTT
d_call: TRBD1; j_call: TRBJ2-7; v_call: TRBV18; cdr3_length: 15; clone_size: -; cdr3_aa: CASSRDRGNIDEQYF; cdr3_nt: TGTGCCAGCTCACGGGACAGGGGGAACATCGACGAGCAGTACTTC
d_call: TRBD1; j_call: TRBJ2-5; v_call: TRBV7-6; cdr3_length: 14; clone_size: -; cdr3_aa: CASSLGGQGETQYF; cdr3_nt: TGTGCCAGCAGCTTAGGGGGACAGGGGGAGACCCAGTACTTC
d_call: -; j_call: TRBJ2-2; v_call: TRBV9; cdr3_length: 14; clone_size: -; cdr3_aa: CASSVDRVSGELFF; cdr3_nt: TGTGCCAGCAGCGTAGACAGGGTCTCCGGGGAGCTGTTTTTT
d_call: -; j_call: TRBJ2-7; v_call: TRBV7-2; cdr3_length: 14; clone_size: -; cdr3_aa: CASSLIRDTYEQYF; cdr3_nt: TGTGCCAGCAGCTTGATCCGGGACACCTACGAGCAGTACTTC
d_call: -; j_call: TRBJ1-3; v_call: TRBV9; cdr3_length: 15; clone_size: -; cdr3_aa: CASSVGGISGNTIYF; cdr3_nt: TGTGCCAGCAGCGTAGGAGGGATCTCTGGAAACACCATATATTTT
d_call: -; j_call: TRBJ1-2; v_call: TRBV14; cdr3_length: 13; clone_size: -; cdr3_aa: CASSASPSYGYTF; cdr3_nt: TGTGCCAGCAGCGCATCACCGAGCTATGGCTACACCTTC
d_call: TRBD2; j_call: TRBJ2-1; v_call: TRBV4-2; cdr3_length: 19; clone_size: -; cdr3_aa: CASSQESGGGPSSYNEQFF; cdr3_nt: TGTGCCAGCAGCCAAGAATCGGGGGGGGGCCCGAGCTCCTACAATGAGCAGTTCTTC